These 7 T cell receptor beta chains came from one sample sequenced in a study of blood T cell repertoires in COVID-19 (dated by TCRdb to about 2020). Library preparation employed the immunoSEQ multiplex PCR assay. The table was pulled from immuneACCESS by TCRdb, which kept in-frame rearrangements only. Such tables lose some clones; where checked, under half of the loss comes from unresolved V genes, and the rest has no known cause. Here the sample has around 250,000 clones; 82% occur a single time. About 2% of the sample goes to the ten largest clones. The sample taken for sequencing was peripheral blood. The receptors were gathered from a woman of 80 years or more with acute or convalescent COVID-19.

The V gene is TRBV29-1, the J gene TRBJ1-5; TRBD1 matches 10 bases. Per the germline V gene, CDR1 is SQVTM and CDR2 is ANQGSEA. Germline trimming cut 5 bases from V and 1 base from J; bases unmatched to any gene: 2. The CDR3 totals 14 residues. CDR3 in amino acids: CSVLTGGSNQPQHF. CDR3 bases: TGCAGCGTTTTGACAGGGGGCAGCAATCAGCCCCAGCATTTT.

This chain joins TRBV7-2 and TRBJ1-1; 7 bases match TRBD1. V lost 2 bases and J lost 1; bases outside the gene matches: 7. The V gene's germline CDR1 is SGHTA and CDR2 FQGNSA. The CDR3 runs 16 residues. The CDR3 spells CASSLTLAGGNTEAFF. CDR3 in DNA: TGTGCCAGCAGCTTAACTTTAGCAGGGGGGAACACTGAAGCTTTCTTT.

Only one count was recorded for this clone. J is TRBJ1-5 and V is TRBV5-5; 8 positions agree with TRBD1. The germline CDR1 and CDR2 sequences are SGHKS and YYEKEE (reference sequence). The CDR3 has 15 amino acids. Losses at the gene ends were 4 bases for V and 6 bases for J; bases not matched to a gene: 9. The CDR3: CASSPVPGQAQPQHF. The CDR3 region has the DNA TGTGCCAGCAGCCCAGTCCCGGGACAGGCTCAGCCCCAGCATTTT.

This clone has just one count. The genes are TRBV4-3 and TRBJ2-5; TRBD1 agrees at 9 bases. The V segment lost 4 bases and the J segment 5 bases; nucleotides outside the gene matches: 14. Germline CDR1 is LGHNA and CDR2 is YSLEER. This CDR3 comprises 17 residues. The CDR3 here is CASSPLGDRGFRETQYF. The CDR3 DNA is TGCGCCAGCAGCCCCCTAGGTGACAGGGGGTTCCGGGAGACCCAGTACTTC.

The rearrangement joins TRBV9 to TRBJ2-1; D gene uncertain. Germline assignment: CDR1 SGDLS and CDR2 YYNGEE. Between the trimmed V and J ends, which lost 0 bases and 7 bases, there was a span of 14 bases. The CDR3 has 15 residues. The CDR3 DNA sequence: TGTGCCAGCAGCGTAGGCTTATCCGGGTTTAATGAGCAGTTCTTC. The encoded protein is CASSVGLSGFNEQFF.

The genes are TRBV11-2 and TRBJ2-5; 11 bases line up with TRBD2. Germline trimming cut 5 bases from V and 7 bases from J; bases unmatched to any gene: 12. CDR1 is SGHAT, CDR2 FQNNGV, per germline. This CDR3 region has 16 residues. The CDR3 sequence is CASSTRTSGPRGTQYF. CDR3 DNA: TGTGCCAGCAGCACCCGGACTAGCGGGCCGAGGGGGACCCAGTACTTC.

This clone occurred once. The chain carries TRBV6-5 and TRBJ1-1; D is unclear. V was shortened by 6 bases and J by 1 base, with 9 bases between the two germline ends. The CDR3 spans 13 residues. In germline, CDR1 is MNHEY, CDR2 SVGAGI. CDR3 sequence (DNA): TGTGCCAGCAGGACCCAGGAGAACACTGAAGCTTTCTTT. Protein sequence: CASRTQENTEAFF.